What follows are 5 T cell receptor beta chains derived from one specimen sequenced in a study of blood T cell repertoires in COVID-19. Using immunoSEQ multiplex PCR, the repertoire was profiled, and TCRdb retains in-frame clones only, with some absent. The table includes 180,000 or so clones, over 65% detected once. Source material: PBMCs or T cells enriched from blood (not recorded which). The receptors here all came from a woman in her forties or fifties who had recovered from COVID-19.

This rearrangement joins TRBV13 to TRBJ1-1; D not resolved. Per the germline V gene, CDR1 is PRHDT and CDR2 is FYEKMQ (reference sequence). CDR3 length: 12 amino acids. Deletions cut 3 bases from V and 7 bases from J, with 9 bases between. The CDR3 nucleotides are TGTGCCAGCAGCTTTTCCCGGAGTGAAGCTTTCTTT. It specifies CASSFSRSEAFF.

In this sample, this clone turned up a few times. CDR3 amino acids: CASSGSYREGYTF. The CDR3 DNA is TGTGCCAGTTCGGGCAGTTATAGGGAGGGCTACACCTTC. V gene TRBV19 combines with J gene TRBJ1-2; no clear D. Per germline, CDR1 LNHDA and CDR2 SQIVND (reference sequence). Trimming removed 8 bases at V and 8 bases at J, with 18 bases between. This CDR3 is built from 13 residues.

The rearrangement joins TRBV14 to TRBJ2-6; 9 bases match TRBD1. The trim removed 6 bases at V and 4 bases at J, leaving 4 bases unmatched. This CDR3 is 15 amino acids long. CDR1 and CDR2 from the germline V gene are SGHDN and FVKESK. CDR3 protein: CASSTGGGGANVLTF. CDR3 nucleotides: TGTGCCAGCAGTACAGGGGGCGGAGGGGCCAACGTCCTGACTTTC.

This clone appeared once. The chain uses TRBV20-1 and TRBJ1-2; the D gene is possibly TRBD1 (6 bases). Germline V lookup: CDR1 DFQATT, CDR2 SNEGSKA (reference sequence). Deletions cut 3 bases from V and 0 bases from J, with 14 bases between. The CDR3 spans 15 residues. The CDR3 reads CSASPLDRTNYGYTF. CDR3 bases: TGCAGTGCTAGTCCGCTCGACAGGACTAACTATGGCTACACCTTC.

The rearrangement joins TRBV6-2 or TRBV6-3 to TRBJ2-1; D not resolved. V was shortened by 5 bases and J by 0 bases, with 11 bases between the two germline ends. The CDR3 length is 15 residues. Per the germline V gene, CDR1 is MNHEY and CDR2 is SVGEGT. The DNA of the CDR3 is TGTGCCAGCAGTCGACTCCCGAGCTCCTACAATGAGCAGTTCTTC. It translates to CASSRLPSSYNEQFF.